Following are 24 T cell receptor beta chains from one sample sequenced in a study of technical replicates of blood from a few donors. Profiling relied on immunoSEQ multiplex PCR, and the TCRdb table lists in-frame clones only, not all of them. Of about 64,000 clones listed, 75% to 90% are singletons. The sample taken for sequencing was PBMCs. The receptors here all came from a human donor in good health. Some clones in this sample may be carry-over from other donors' samples.

This chain connects TRBV30 to TRBJ2-3, with D perhaps matching TRBD1 (7 bases). The V gene lost 5 bases and the J gene lost 6 bases, with 18 bases spanning the gap. This CDR3 contains 14 residues. Germline V lookup: CDR1 GTSNPN, CDR2 SVGIG (reference sequence). In DNA, the CDR3 is TGTGCCTGGGGTAGGGGGCTGGAGGGGGATACGCAGTATTTT. Its protein is CAWGRGLEGDTQYF.

This clone was counted a single time. This chain joins TRBV7-9 and TRBJ1-5; D is unclear. Germline V lookup: CDR1 SEHNR, CDR2 FQNEAQ (reference sequence). V lost 1 base and J lost 4, with 5 bases in between. CDR3 length: 13 amino acids. CDR3 residues: CASSLGENQPQHF. CDR3 DNA: TGTGCCAGCAGCTTAGGAGAAAATCAGCCCCAGCATTTT.

V gene TRBV4-3 combines with J gene TRBJ2-7; 8 bases are shared with TRBD2. Germline V gives CDR1 LGHNA, CDR2 YSLEER. J was trimmed by 5 bases and V by 4 bases; bases with no gene match: 19. The CDR3 has 18 amino acids. The CDR3 here is CASSPIPLSGTRSDEQYF. In DNA form, the CDR3 reads TGCGCCAGCAGCCCCATCCCCCTTTCCGGGACTAGGTCCGACGAGCAGTACTTC.

The chain employs TRBV29-1 and TRBJ2-5; 9 positions match TRBD2. This CDR3 has 14 residues. V lost 3 bases, J lost 5 bases, and 7 bases stayed unmatched. The germline gives CDR1 SQVTM, CDR2 ANQGSEA. The CDR3 region is CSVDSSGGTETQYF. CDR3 DNA: TGCAGCGTTGATTCGAGCGGGGGGACCGAGACCCAGTACTTC.

The J gene is TRBJ2-7, the V gene TRBV4-1, with no clear D. The germline V and J ends were trimmed by 0 bases and 6 bases, with 6 bases remaining between them. This CDR3 spans 12 amino acids. The germline gives CDR1 MGHRA, CDR2 YSYEKL. As DNA, the CDR3 is TGCGCCAGCAGCCAAGATCCCCTCGAGCAGTACTTC. Translated, it gives CASSQDPLEQYF.

The J gene is TRBJ2-3, the V gene TRBV2, with 15 bases fitting TRBD2. CDR3 length: 15 residues. From germline, CDR1 is SNHLY and CDR2 FYNNEI. The junction had 3 bases not matched to a gene; V was cut back by 5 bases and J by 6 bases. The CDR3 is CASSRTSGGADTQYF. The CDR3 nucleotides are TGTGCCAGCAGTCGGACTAGCGGGGGGGCGGATACGCAGTATTTT.

The chain is built from TRBV30 and TRBJ2-7, with TRBD2 as a possible D gene (6 bases). There are 14 residues in the CDR3. V was cut by 3 bases and J by 7 bases, with 19 bases left in between. Per the germline V gene, CDR1 is GTSNPN and CDR2 is SVGIG (reference sequence). Here the CDR3 reads CAWRGGTTYEEQYF. The CDR3 DNA reads TGTGCCTGGAGGGGCGGGACCACCTACGAAGAGCAGTACTTC. Filled out from reference TRBV30 and TRBJ2-7, the complete variable domain reads SQTIHQWPATLVQPVGSPLSLECTVEGTSNPNLYWYRQAAGRGLQLLFYSVGIGQISSEVPQNLSASRPQDRQFILSSKKLLLSDSGFYLCAWRGGTTYEEQYFGPGTRLTVT.

The V call is TRBV5-1, the J call TRBJ1-1; 7 bases are a match to TRBD1. With V trimmed by 10 bases and J by 0 bases, 15 bases remained unmatched. Per the germline V gene, CDR1 is SGHRS and CDR2 is YFSETQ. CDR3 length: 16 residues. The CDR3 region has the DNA TGCGCCTCCCGGCCAGGGGGGCCTATTATGAACACTGAAGCTTTCTTT. Translating it yields CASRPGGPIMNTEAFF.

The rearrangement links TRBV30 to TRBJ1-2; D not certain. The V and J ends lost 0 bases and 2 bases respectively, with 13 bases between them. From germline, CDR1 is GTSNPN and CDR2 SVGIG (reference sequence). This CDR3 has 15 amino acids. CDR3 sequence (DNA): TGTGCCTGGAGTGTAGTCCCAGGTGCGAACTATGGCTACACCTTC. Encoded protein: CAWSVVPGANYGYTF. The complete variable domain, with remaining parts taken from reference TRBV30 and TRBJ1-2, reads SQTIHQWPATLVQPVGSPLSLECTVEGTSNPNLYWYRQAAGRGLQLLFYSVGIGQISSEVPQNLSASRPQDRQFILSSKKLLLSDSGFYLCAWSVVPGANYGYTFGSGTRLTVV.

CDR3 sequence: CASSPRQNEKLFF. In DNA, the CDR3 is TGTGCCAGCAGTCCGAGACAGAATGAAAAACTGTTTTTT. J is TRBJ1-4 and V is TRBV27; the D gene is possibly TRBD1 (5 bases). Per the germline V gene, CDR1 is MNHEY and CDR2 is SMNVEV (reference sequence). There are 13 residues in the CDR3. The V and J ends lost 5 bases and 5 bases respectively, with 9 bases between them.

The gene calls are TRBV7-8 and TRBJ2-7; 8 nucleotides line up with TRBD1. Trimming removed 6 bases from V and 0 bases from J; junction bases left unmatched: 10. CDR3 size: 16 residues. The germline gives CDR1 SGHVS, CDR2 FQNEAQ. CDR3 bases: TGTGCCAGCAGGCTTACCCGGACAGGGAGCTCCTACGAGCAGTACTTC. Amino acids: CASRLTRTGSSYEQYF. Together with reference TRBV7-8 and TRBJ2-7, the CDR3 gives the full variable domain: GAGVSQSPRYKVAKRGQDVALRCDPISGHVSLFWYQQALGQGPEFLTYFQNEAQLDKSGLPSDRFFAERPEGSVSTLKIQRTQQEDSAVYLCASRLTRTGSSYEQYFGPGTRLTVT.

The sample holds one count of this clone. This chain uses TRBV4-2 with TRBJ2-1; 8 bases agree with TRBD2. From germline, CDR1 is LGHNA and CDR2 YNFKEQ. After removal of 3 bases from V and 3 bases from J, the junction contained 7 bases not matched to a gene. There are 16 residues in the CDR3. The CDR3 nucleotides are TGTGCCAGCAGCCAGACGGGAGGGTCGAACTACAATGAGCAGTTCTTC. The encoded protein is CASSQTGGSNYNEQFF.

The rearrangement uses TRBV6-1 and TRBJ2-1, with D uncertain. Looked up from germline, CDR1 is MNHNS and CDR2 is SASEGT. The CDR3 contains 12 residues. The ends were cut back, 5 bases at V and 15 bases at J, with 17 bases in the middle. CDR3 amino acids: CASSSHDPGGFF. The CDR3 coding sequence is TGTGCCAGCAGTTCCCACGACCCGGGTGGGTTCTTC.

The genes are TRBV12-5 and TRBJ2-7; D gene uncertain. Per germline, CDR1 LGHNT and CDR2 FRNRAP. CDR3 length equals 13 residues. Trimming took 3 bases from V and 5 from J, leaving 11 bases between them. The CDR3 here is CASGLRVLDEQYF. CDR3 DNA: TGTGCTAGTGGTTTACGGGTGTTAGACGAGCAGTACTTC.

CDR3 nucleotide sequence: TGTGCCAGCAGCCAAGGGCAGGGGTCCAAAAACATTCAGTACTTC. Translated: CASSQGQGSKNIQYF. The chain joins TRBV14 to TRBJ2-4, with a weak D call TRBD1 (6 bases). CDR1 and CDR2 from the germline V gene are SGHDN and FVKESK. The CDR3 has 15 residues. V shed 1 base and J shed 2 bases, with 9 bases lying between them.

This clone was recorded a few times. The rearrangement joins TRBV29-1 to TRBJ1-1; 7 bases agree with TRBD1. Trimming removed 7 bases from V and 3 bases from J; junction bases left unmatched: 8. Germline loops: CDR1 SQVTM, CDR2 ANQGSEA. This CDR3 comprises 13 residues. The CDR3 nucleotides read TGCAGCGGTACAGGGGCGGTGGACACTGAAGCTTTCTTT. Translating it yields CSGTGAVDTEAFF.

The rearrangement links TRBV6-5 to TRBJ2-7; 10 bases are a match to TRBD1. The germline V gene has CDR1 MNHEY and CDR2 SVGAGI. J gave up 7 bases and V 5 bases, and 11 bases lay outside the gene matches. This CDR3 region has 15 residues. Here the CDR3 reads CASSRRDRGPSEQYF. In nucleotides, the CDR3 is TGTGCCAGCAGTCGCCGGGACAGGGGACCCTCAGAGCAGTACTTC.

Written as DNA, the CDR3 is TGTGCCAGCAGGGAGGGCAGTCGAAATTCACCCCTCCACTTT. This sequence encodes CASREGSRNSPLHF. The chain couples TRBV25-1 to TRBJ1-6, with D hard to call. Germline V gene lookup returns CDR1 MGHDK and CDR2 SYGVNS. Trimming cost V 6 bases and J 7 bases, with 13 bases left between them. This CDR3 is 14 amino acids long.

The V and J genes are TRBV15 and TRBJ2-3; TRBD2 matches 8 bases. The CDR3 totals 15 residues. CDR1 LNHNV and CDR2 YYDKDF come from the germline V gene (reference sequence). The ends lost 4 bases at V and 6 bases at J; junction bases unmatched: 9. The CDR3 nucleotides read TGTGCCACCAGCAACCTAGGGCGGGGGGTGGATACGCAGTATTTT. It is translated as CATSNLGRGVDTQYF.

For the CDR3, the DNA is TGTGCCAGCAGCCAAGAAACTCTCTCACCCCTCCACTTT. It encodes CASSQETLSPLHF. This chain connects TRBV4-2 to TRBJ1-6; the D is unclear. The CDR3 is 13 residues long. Germline CDR1 is LGHNA and CDR2 is YNFKEQ. The germline V and J ends were trimmed by 0 bases and 10 bases, with 7 bases remaining between them.

This chain links TRBV30 with TRBJ2-5; tentative D call: TRBD1 (5 bases). Looked up from germline, CDR1 is GTSNPN and CDR2 is SVGIG (reference sequence). CDR3 size: 13 residues. Trimming pared 6 bases from V and 2 bases from J, leaving 13 bases between. The CDR3 region is CACWSDIQETQYF. The CDR3 DNA reads TGTGCCTGTTGGTCGGACATTCAAGAGACCCAGTACTTC.

The chain links TRBV11-3 to TRBJ2-5; D is perhaps TRBD2 (6 bases). The CDR3 covers 16 residues. Germline CDR1 SGHNT, CDR2 YENEEA. V lost 1 base and J lost 5, with 17 bases in between. CDR3 region: CASSLGWTGSGETQYF. CDR3 in DNA: TGTGCCAGCAGCTTAGGTTGGACCGGGAGTGGGGAGACCCAGTACTTC.

The chain carries TRBV9 and TRBJ1-3, with a weak D call TRBD1 (5 bases). The V gene's germline CDR1 is SGDLS and CDR2 YYNGEE. This CDR3 is built from 15 residues. The V end was cut by 0 bases, the J end by 2 bases, with 9 bases between. The CDR3 DNA is TGTGCCAGCAGCGTAGTTGGGGGGGCTGGAAACACCATATATTTT. It translates to CASSVVGGAGNTIYF.

This clone was recorded once. V gene TRBV15 combines with J gene TRBJ2-5, with 10 nucleotides matching TRBD1. V was pared by 5 bases and J by 0 bases, with 3 bases of the junction left unmatched. The germline gives CDR1 LNHNV, CDR2 YYDKDF (reference sequence). This CDR3 is 15 amino acids long. The DNA of the CDR3 is TGTGCCACCAGCCCGACAGGGGGCCACCAAGAGACCCAGTACTTC. Translated, it gives CATSPTGGHQETQYF. Based on the CDR3 plus reference TRBV15 and TRBJ2-5, the full variable domain is DAMVIQNPRYQVTQFGKPVTLSCSQTLNHNVMYWYQQKSSQAPKLLFHYYDKDFNNEADTPDNFQSRRPNTSFCFLDIRSPGLGDTAMYLCATSPTGGHQETQYFGPGTRLLVL.